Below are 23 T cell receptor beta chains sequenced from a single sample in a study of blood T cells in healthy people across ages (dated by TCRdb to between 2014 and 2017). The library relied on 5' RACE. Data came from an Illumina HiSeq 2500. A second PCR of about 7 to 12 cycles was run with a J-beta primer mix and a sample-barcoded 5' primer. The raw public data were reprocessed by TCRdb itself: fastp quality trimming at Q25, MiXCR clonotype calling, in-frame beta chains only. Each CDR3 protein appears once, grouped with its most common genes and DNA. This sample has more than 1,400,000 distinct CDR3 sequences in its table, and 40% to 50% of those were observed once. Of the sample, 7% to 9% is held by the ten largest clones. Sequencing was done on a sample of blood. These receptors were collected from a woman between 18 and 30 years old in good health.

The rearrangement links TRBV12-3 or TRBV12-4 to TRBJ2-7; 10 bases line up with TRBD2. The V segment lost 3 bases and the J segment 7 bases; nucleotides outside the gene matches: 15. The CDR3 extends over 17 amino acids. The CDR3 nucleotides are TGTGCCAGCAGTTTTGGCTGGCTAGCGGGAGTGGGGAATGAGCAGTACTTC. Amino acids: CASSFGWLAGVGNEQYF.

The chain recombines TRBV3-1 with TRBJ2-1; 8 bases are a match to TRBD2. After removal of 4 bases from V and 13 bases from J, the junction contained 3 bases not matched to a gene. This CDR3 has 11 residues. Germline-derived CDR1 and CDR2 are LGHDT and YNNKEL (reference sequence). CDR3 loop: CASSLGTSQFF. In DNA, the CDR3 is TGTGCCAGCAGCCTGGGGACTAGTCAGTTCTTC.

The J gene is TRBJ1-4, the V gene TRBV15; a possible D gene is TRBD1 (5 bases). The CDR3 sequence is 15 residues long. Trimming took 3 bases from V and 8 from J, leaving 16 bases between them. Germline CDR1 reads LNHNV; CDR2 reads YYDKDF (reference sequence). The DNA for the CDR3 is TGTGCCACCAGCAGGGATTGGACAAATCAGGAAAAACTGTTTTTT. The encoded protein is CATSRDWTNQEKLFF. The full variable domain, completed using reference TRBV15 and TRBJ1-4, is DAMVIQNPRYQVTQFGKPVTLSCSQTLNHNVMYWYQQKSSQAPKLLFHYYDKDFNNEADTPDNFQSRRPNTSFCFLDIRSPGLGDTAMYLCATSRDWTNQEKLFFGSGTQLSVL.

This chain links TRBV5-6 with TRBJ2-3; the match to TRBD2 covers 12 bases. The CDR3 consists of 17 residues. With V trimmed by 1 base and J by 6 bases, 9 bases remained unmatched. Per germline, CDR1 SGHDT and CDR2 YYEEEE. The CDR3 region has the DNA TGTGCCAGCAGCTTGCGGGAACTAGCGGGGGGCCGGGATACGCAGTATTTT. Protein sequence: CASSLRELAGGRDTQYF.

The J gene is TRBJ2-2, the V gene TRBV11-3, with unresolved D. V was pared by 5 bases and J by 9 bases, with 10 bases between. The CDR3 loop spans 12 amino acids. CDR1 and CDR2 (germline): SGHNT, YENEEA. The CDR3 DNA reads TGTGCCAGCAGCCCCGGTAACAGGGAGCTGTTTTTT. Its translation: CASSPGNRELFF.

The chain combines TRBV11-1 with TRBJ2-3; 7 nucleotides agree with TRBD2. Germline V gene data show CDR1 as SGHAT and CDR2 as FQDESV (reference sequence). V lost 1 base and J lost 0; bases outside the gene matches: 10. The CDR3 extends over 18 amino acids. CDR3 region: CASSLVVPSGTSTDTQYF. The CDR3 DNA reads TGTGCCAGCAGCTTAGTGGTACCTAGCGGCACTAGCACAGATACGCAGTATTTT.

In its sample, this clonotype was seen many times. The CDR3 is CASSLGAGTYNEQFF. CDR3 in DNA: TGTGCCAGCAGCTTAGGGGCAGGGACCTACAATGAGCAGTTCTTC. The chain recombines TRBV27 with TRBJ2-1, with D possibly being TRBD1 (5 bases). The CDR3 extends over 15 amino acids. Germline V gene lookup returns CDR1 MNHEY and CDR2 SMNVEV (reference sequence). The germline V and J ends were trimmed by 6 bases and 2 bases, with 14 bases remaining between them.

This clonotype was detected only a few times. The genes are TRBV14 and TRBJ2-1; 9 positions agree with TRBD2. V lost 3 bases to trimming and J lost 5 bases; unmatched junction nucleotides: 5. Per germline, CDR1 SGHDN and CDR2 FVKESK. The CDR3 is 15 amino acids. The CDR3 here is CASSQVAGAHNEQFF. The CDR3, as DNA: TGTGCCAGCAGCCAGGTAGCGGGAGCCCACAATGAGCAGTTCTTC. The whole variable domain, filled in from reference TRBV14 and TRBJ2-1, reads EAGVTQFPSHSVIEKGQTVTLRCDPISGHDNLYWYRRVMGKEIKFLLHFVKESKQDESGMPNNRFLAERTGGTYSTLKVQPAELEDSGVYFCASSQVAGAHNEQFFGPGTRLTVL.

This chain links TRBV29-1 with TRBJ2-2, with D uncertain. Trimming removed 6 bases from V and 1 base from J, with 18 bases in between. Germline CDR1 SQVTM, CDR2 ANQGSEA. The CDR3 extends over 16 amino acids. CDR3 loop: CSVDERAGKNTGELFF. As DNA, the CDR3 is TGCAGCGTGGACGAACGGGCCGGAAAGAACACCGGGGAGCTGTTTTTT.

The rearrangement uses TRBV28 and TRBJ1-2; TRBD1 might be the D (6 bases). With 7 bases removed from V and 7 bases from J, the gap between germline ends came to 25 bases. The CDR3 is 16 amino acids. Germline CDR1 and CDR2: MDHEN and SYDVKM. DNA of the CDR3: TGTGCCAGCACCTCTAACGGGTCGGGGGCTGGGGGTGGCTACACCTTC. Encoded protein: CASTSNGSGAGGGYTF.

CDR3 residues: CASSLGAGVSDTQYF. The CDR3 nucleotides read TGTGCCAGCAGCTTAGGAGCGGGGGTTTCAGATACGCAGTATTTT. The rearrangement links TRBV11-2 to TRBJ2-3; 8 bases map to TRBD2. V trimming: 1 base; J trimming: 4 bases; junction bases outside the gene matches: 4. The CDR3 has 15 amino acids. Germline assignment: CDR1 SGHAT and CDR2 FQNNGV.

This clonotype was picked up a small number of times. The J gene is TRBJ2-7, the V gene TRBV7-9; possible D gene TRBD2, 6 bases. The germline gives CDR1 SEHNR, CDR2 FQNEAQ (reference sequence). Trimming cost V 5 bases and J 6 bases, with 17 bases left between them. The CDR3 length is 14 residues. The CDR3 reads CASSRGVAELEQYF. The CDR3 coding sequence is TGTGCCAGCAGCCGCGGGGTAGCGGAACTCGAGCAGTACTTC.

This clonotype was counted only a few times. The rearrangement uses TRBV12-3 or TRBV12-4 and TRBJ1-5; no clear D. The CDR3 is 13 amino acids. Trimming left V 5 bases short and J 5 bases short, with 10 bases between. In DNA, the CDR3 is TGTGCCAGCAGTCGACCTGGGGATCAGCCCCAGCATTTT. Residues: CASSRPGDQPQHF.

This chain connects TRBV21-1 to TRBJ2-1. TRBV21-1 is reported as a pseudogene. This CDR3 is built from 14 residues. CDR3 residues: CASSFTMDPCEQFF. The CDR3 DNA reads TGTGCCAGCAGCTTCACTATGGACCCGTGTGAGCAGTTCTTC.

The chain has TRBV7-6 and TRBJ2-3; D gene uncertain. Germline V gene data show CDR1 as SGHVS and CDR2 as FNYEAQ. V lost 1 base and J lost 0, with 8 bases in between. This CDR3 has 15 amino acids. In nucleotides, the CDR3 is TGTGCCAGCAGCTTAGTATCTTATAGCACAGATACGCAGTATTTT. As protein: CASSLVSYSTDTQYF.

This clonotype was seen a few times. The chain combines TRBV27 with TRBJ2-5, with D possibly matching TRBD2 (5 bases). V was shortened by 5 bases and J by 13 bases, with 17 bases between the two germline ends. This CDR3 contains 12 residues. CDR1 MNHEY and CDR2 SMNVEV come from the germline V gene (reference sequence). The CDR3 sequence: CASSDYSGSGYF. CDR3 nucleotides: TGTGCCAGCAGTGACTACTCAGGTTCCGGGTACTTC.

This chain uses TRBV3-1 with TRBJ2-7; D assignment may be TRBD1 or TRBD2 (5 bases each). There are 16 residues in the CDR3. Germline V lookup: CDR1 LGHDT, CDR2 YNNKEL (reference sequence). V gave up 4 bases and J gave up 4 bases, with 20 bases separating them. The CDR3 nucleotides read TGTGCCAGCAGCCTCCAGGATGCAGGGAGACTTTACGAGCAGTACTTC. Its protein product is CASSLQDAGRLYEQYF.

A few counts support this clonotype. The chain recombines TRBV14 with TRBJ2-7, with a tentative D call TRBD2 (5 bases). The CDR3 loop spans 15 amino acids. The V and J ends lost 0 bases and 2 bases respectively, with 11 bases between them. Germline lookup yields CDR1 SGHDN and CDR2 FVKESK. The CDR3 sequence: CASSQEGGYPYEQYF. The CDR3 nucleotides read TGTGCCAGCAGCCAAGAAGGCGGGTACCCCTACGAGCAGTACTTC.

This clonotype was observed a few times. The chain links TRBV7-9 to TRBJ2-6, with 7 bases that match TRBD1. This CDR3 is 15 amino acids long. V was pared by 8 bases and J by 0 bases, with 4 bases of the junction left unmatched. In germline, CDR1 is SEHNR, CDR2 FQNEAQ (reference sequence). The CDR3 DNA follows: TGTGCCAGCGGGGGACAGAGCTCTGGGGCCAACGTCCTGACTTTC. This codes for CASGGQSSGANVLTF.

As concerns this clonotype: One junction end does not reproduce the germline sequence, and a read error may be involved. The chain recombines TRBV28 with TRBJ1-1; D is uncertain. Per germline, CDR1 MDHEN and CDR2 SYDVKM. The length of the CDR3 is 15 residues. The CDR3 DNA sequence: TGTACCAGCAGCTTAGGCCCCCGGGTGAACACTGAAGCTTTCTTT. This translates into CTSSLGPRVNTEAFF. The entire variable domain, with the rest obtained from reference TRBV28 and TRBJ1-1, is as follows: DVKVTQSSRYLVKRTGEKVFLECVQDMDHENMFWYRQDPGLGLRLIYFSYDVKMKEKGDIPEGYSVSREKKERFSLILESASTNQTSMYLCTSSLGPRVNTEAFFGQGTRLTVV.

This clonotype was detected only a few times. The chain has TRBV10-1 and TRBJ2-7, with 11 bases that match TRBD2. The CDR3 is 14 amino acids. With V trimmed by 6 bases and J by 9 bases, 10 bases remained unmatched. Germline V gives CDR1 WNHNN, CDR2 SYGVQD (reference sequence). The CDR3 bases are TGCGCCAGCAGCTCGGGACTAGCGGCACACGGGCAGTACTTC. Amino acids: CASSSGLAAHGQYF.

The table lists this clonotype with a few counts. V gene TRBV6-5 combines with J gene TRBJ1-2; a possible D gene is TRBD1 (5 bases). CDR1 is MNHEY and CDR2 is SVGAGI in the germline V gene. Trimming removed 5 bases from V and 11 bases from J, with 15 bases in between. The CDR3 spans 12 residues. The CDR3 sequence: CASSPRQREYTF. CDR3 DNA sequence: TGTGCCAGCAGTCCACGACAGAGAGAATACACCTTC.

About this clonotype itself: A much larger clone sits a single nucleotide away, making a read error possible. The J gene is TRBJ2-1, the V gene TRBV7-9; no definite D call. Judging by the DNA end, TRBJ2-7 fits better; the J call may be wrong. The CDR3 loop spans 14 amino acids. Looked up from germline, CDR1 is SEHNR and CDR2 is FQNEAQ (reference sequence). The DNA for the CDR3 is TGTGCCAGCAGCTTAGTGAGCTCCTACAATGAGCAGTACTTC. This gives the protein CASSLVSSYNEQYF.